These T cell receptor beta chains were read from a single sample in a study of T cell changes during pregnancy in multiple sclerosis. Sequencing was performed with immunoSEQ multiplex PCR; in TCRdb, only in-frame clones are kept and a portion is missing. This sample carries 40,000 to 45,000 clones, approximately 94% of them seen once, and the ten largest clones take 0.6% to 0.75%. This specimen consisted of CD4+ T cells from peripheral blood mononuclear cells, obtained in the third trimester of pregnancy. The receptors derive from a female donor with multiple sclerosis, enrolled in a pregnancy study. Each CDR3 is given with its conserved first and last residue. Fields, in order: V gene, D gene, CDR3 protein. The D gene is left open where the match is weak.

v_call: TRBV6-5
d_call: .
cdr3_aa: CASSYGPTVNEAFF

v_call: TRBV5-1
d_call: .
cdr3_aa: CASSLTGNANTEAFF

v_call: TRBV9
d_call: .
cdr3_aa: CASSPRVGGREQFF

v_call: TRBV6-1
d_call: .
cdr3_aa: CASSTTASPGELFF

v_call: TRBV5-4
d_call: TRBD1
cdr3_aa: CASSRTGGYGYTF

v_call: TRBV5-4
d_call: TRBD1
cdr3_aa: CASSPRALTGVRETQYF

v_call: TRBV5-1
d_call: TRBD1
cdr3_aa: CASSLGTGSAYEQYF

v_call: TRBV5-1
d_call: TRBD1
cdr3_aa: CASSPPGQGYTEAFF

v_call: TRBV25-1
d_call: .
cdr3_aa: CASSEGGSGYGYTF

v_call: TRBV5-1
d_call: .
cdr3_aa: CASSFRVNTEAFF

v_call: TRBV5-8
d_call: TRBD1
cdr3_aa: CASSSTSDRVSNQPQHF

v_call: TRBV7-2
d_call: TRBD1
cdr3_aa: CASSPRQGSNTEAFF

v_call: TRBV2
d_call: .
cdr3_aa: CASSEASASLPLHF